In its sample, the clone carrying this TCR beta chain was seen many times. Its specificity is not known. The data belong to a study of CD8 T cells in ankylosing spondylitis. Study-wide findings and caveats: Reactive arthritis synovial fluid and blood were previously reported to contain some motif variants. Disease-linked clones were reportedly significantly enriched in matched ankylosing spondylitis synovial fluid.

The germline V gene has CDR1 MNHEY and CDR2 SMNVEV (reference sequence). V gave up 5 bases and J gave up 2 bases; unmatched junction bases: 3. CDR3 length equals 16 residues. Each CDR3 protein is one row after TCRdb ran MiXCR on the 5' RACE reads. The sample comprises roughly 64,000 distinct CDR3 sequences, approximately 5.7% of which are singletons, and approximately 5% rests with the top ten. V and J are TRBV27 and TRBJ1-6; TRBD1 matches 10 bases. The sequenced sample was synovial fluid, either unsorted or a sorted T cell fraction (not recorded which). The sequence came from a male donor with ankylosing spondylitis. The CDR3 nucleotides are TGTGCCAGCAGTCGGGACAGGGGCCCCTATAATTCACCCCTCCACTTT. This codes for CASSRDRGPYNSPLHF.